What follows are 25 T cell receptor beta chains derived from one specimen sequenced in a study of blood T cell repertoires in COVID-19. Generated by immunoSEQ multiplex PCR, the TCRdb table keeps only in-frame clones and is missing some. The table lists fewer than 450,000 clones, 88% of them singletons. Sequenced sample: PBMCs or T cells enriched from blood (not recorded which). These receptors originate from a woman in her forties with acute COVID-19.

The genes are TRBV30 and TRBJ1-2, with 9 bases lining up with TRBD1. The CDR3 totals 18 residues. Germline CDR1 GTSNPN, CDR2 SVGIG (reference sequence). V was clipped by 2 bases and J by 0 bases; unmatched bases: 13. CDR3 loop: CAWSKVQGARIPNYGYTF. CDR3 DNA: TGTGCCTGGAGTAAAGTACAGGGGGCGCGGATTCCTAACTATGGCTACACCTTC.

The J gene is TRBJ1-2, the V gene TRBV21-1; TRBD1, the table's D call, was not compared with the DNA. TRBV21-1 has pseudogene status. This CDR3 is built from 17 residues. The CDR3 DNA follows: TGTGCCAGCAGCAAAGATAGTATAGGGACAGGGAAGTGGGGCTACACCTTC. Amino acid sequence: CASSKDSIGTGKWGYTF.

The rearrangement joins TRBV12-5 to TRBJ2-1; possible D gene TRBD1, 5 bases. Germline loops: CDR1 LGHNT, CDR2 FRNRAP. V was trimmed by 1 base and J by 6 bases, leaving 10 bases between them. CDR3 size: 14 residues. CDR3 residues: CASGLGGRVNEQFF. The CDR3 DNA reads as TGTGCTAGTGGTTTGGGAGGCAGGGTCAATGAGCAGTTCTTC.

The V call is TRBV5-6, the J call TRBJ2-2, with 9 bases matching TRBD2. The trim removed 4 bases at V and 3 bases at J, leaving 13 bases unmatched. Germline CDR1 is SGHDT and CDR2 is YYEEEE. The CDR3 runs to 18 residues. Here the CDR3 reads CASSRISGGFVYTGELFF. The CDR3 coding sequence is TGTGCCAGCAGCCGAATTAGCGGGGGCTTTGTCTACACCGGGGAGCTGTTTTTT.

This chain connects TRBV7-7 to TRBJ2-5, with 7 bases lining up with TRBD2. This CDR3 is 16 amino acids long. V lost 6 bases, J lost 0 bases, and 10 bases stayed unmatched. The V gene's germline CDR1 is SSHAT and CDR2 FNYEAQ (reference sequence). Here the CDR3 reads CASSPLSGANQETQYF. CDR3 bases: TGTGCCAGCAGTCCCCTAAGCGGGGCTAACCAAGAGACCCAGTACTTC.

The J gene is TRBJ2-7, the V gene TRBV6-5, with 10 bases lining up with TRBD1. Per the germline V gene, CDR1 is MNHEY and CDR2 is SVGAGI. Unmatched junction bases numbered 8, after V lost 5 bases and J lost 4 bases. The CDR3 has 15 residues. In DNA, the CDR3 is TGTGCCAGCAGTCTAGGACAGGGGGTTTCGTACGAGCAGTACTTC. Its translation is CASSLGQGVSYEQYF.

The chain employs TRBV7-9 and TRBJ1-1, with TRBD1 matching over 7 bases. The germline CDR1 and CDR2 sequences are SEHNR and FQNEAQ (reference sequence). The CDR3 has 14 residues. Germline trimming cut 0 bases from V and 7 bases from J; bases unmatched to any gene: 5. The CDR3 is CASSLAYRQGEAFF. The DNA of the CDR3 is TGTGCCAGCAGCTTAGCCTACCGACAGGGTGAAGCTTTCTTT. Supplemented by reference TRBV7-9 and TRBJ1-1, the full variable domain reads DTGVSQNPRHKITKRGQNVTFRCDPISEHNRLYWYRQTLGQGPEFLTYFQNEAQLEKSRLLSDRFSAERPKGSFSTLEIQRTEQGDSAMYLCASSLAYRQGEAFFGQGTRLTVV.

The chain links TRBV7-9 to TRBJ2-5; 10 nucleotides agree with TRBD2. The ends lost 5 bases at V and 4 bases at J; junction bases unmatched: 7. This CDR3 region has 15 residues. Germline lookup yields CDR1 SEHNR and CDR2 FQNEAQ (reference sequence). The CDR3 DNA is TGTGCCAGCAGCCCCAGCGGGGGGGCCCCAGAGACCCAGTACTTC. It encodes CASSPSGGAPETQYF.

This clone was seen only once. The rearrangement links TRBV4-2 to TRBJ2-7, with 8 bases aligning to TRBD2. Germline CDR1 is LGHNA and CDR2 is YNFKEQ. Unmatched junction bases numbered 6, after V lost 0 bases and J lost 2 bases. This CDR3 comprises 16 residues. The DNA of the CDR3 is TGTGCCAGCAGCCAAGAAGAGGTAGCGGGAACCTACGAGCAGTACTTC. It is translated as CASSQEEVAGTYEQYF.

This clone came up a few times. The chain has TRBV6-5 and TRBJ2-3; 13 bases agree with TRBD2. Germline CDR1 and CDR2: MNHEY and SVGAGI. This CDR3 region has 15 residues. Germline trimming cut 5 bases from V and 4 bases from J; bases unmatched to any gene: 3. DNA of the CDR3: TGTGCCAGCAGTCATGGGACTAGCGGGGCAGATACGCAGTATTTT. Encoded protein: CASSHGTSGADTQYF.

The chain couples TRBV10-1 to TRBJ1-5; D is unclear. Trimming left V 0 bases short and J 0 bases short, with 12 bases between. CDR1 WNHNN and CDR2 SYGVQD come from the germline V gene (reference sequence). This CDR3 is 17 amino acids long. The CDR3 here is CASSESGGSLSNQPQHF. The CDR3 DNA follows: TGCGCCAGCAGTGAGTCGGGAGGTTCCCTTAGCAATCAGCCCCAGCATTTT.

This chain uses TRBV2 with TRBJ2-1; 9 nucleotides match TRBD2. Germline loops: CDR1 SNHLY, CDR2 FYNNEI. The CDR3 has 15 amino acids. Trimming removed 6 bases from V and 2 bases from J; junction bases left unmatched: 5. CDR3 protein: CASRLSGGPYNEQFF. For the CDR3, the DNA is TGTGCCAGCAGGCTCAGCGGGGGGCCCTACAATGAGCAGTTCTTC.

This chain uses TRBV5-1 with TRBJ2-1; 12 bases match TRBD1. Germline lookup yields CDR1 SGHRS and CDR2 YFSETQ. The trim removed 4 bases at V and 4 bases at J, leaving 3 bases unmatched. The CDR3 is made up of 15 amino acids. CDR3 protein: CASSTGQGAYNEQFF. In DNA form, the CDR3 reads TGCGCCAGCAGCACGGGACAGGGGGCTTACAATGAGCAGTTCTTC.

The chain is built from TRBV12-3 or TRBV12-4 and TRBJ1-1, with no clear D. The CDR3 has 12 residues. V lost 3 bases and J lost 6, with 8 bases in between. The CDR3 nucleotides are TGTGCCAGCAGTTTGGGCGGGTCTGAAGCTTTCTTT. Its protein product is CASSLGGSEAFF.

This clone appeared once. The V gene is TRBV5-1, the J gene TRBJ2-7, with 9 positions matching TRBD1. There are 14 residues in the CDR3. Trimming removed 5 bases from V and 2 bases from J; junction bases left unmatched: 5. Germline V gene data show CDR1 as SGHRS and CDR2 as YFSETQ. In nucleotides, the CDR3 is TGCGCCAGCAGATTCGGACAGGGGCCCTACGAGCAGTACTTC. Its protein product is CASRFGQGPYEQYF.

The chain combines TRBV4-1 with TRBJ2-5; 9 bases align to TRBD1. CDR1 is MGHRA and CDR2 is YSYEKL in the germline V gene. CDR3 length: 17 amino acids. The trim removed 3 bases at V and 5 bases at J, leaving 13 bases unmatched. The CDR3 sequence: CASSHNSPGQGGETQYF. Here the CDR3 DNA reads TGCGCCAGCAGCCACAACTCACCGGGACAGGGAGGGGAGACCCAGTACTTC.

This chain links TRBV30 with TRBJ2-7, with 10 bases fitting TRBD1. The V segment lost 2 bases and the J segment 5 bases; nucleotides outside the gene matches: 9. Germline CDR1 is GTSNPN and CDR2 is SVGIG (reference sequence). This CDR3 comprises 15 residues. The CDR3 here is CAWSPTGQGIHEQYF. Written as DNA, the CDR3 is TGTGCCTGGAGTCCGACGGGACAGGGGATCCACGAGCAGTACTTC.

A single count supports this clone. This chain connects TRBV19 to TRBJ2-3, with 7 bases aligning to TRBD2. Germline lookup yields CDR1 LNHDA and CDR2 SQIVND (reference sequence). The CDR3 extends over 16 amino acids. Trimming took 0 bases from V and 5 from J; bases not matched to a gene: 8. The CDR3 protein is CASSIDYGTGGDTQYF. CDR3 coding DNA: TGTGCCAGTAGTATAGATTACGGTACGGGGGGAGATACGCAGTATTTT.

The CDR3 here is CASSLGQGAHGYTF. DNA for the CDR3: TGTGCCAGCAGCTTGGGACAGGGGGCGCATGGCTACACCTTC. This rearrangement joins TRBV7-9 to TRBJ1-2, with 12 bases lining up with TRBD1. The CDR3 runs 14 residues. Germline CDR1 is SEHNR and CDR2 is FQNEAQ (reference sequence). The V segment lost 3 bases and the J segment 6 bases; nucleotides outside the gene matches: 2.

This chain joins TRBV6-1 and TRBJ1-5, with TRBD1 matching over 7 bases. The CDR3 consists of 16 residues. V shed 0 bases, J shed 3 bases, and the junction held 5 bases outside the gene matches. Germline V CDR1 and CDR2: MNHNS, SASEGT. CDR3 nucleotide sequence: TGTGCCAGCAGTGAAGCAGGAGGGACAGTCAATCAGCCCCAGCATTTT. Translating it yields CASSEAGGTVNQPQHF.

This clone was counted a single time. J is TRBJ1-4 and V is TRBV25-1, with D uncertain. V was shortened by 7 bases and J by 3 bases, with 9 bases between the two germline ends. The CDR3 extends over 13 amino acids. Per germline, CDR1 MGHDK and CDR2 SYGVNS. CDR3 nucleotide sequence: TGTGCCAGCATTTACAGCTCTAATGAAAAACTGTTTTTT. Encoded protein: CASIYSSNEKLFF.

CDR3 region: CASSESRTINTEAFF. The CDR3 DNA is TGCGCCAGCAGTGAGTCCCGGACAATTAACACTGAAGCTTTCTTT. V usage is TRBV10-2 and J usage is TRBJ1-1; possibly TRBD1 for D (5 bases). Germline V gene lookup returns CDR1 WSHSY and CDR2 SAAADI. The CDR3 has 15 residues. V gave up 0 bases and J gave up 2 bases, with 10 bases separating them.

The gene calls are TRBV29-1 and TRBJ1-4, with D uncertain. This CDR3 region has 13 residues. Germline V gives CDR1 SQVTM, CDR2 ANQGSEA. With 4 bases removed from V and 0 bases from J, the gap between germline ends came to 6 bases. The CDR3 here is CSVGIATNEKLFF. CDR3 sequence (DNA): TGCAGCGTTGGTATTGCAACTAATGAAAAACTGTTTTTT.

The CDR3, as DNA: TGCAGCGTTGGGAAAGGTACAGGGGGCGACGAGCAGTACTTC. Protein product: CSVGKGTGGDEQYF. This rearrangement joins TRBV29-1 to TRBJ2-7, with TRBD1 matching over 9 bases. CDR3 length: 14 amino acids. Germline loops: CDR1 SQVTM, CDR2 ANQGSEA. The trim removed 4 bases at V and 5 bases at J, leaving 9 bases unmatched.

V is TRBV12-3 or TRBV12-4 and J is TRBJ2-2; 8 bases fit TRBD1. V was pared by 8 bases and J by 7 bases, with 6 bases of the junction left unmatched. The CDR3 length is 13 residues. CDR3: CASGQGAVGELFF. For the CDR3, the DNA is TGTGCCAGCGGCCAGGGGGCTGTCGGGGAGCTGTTTTTT.